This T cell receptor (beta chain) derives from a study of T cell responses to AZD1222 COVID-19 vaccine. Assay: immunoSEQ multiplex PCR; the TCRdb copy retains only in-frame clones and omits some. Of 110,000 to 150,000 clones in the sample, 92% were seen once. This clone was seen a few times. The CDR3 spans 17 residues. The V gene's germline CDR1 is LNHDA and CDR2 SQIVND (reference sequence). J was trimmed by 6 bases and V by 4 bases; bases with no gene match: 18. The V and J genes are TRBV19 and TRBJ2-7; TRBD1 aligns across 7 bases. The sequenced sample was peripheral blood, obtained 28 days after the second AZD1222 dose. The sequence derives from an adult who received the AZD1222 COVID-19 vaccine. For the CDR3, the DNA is TGTGCCAGTAGTACAGGTCGGGGCCGGGACAGCACGGCCGAGCAGTACTTC. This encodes CASSTGRGRDSTAEQYF.